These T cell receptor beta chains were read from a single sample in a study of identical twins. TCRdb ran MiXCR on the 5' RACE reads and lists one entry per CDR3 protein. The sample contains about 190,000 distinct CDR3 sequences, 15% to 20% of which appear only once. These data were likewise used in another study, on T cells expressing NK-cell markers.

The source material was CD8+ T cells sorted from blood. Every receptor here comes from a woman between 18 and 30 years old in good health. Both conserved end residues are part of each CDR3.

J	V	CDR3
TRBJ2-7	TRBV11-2	CASELFGEQYF
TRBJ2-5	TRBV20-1	CSARIQAKLYQETQYF
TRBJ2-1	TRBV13	CASSPLTSLSSSEQFF
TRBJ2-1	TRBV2	CAIHPASGTYNEQFF
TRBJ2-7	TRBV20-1	CGTGTSGNEQYF
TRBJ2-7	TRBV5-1	CASSRGAGNTYEQYF
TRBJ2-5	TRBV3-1	CASSQEGRGQETQYF
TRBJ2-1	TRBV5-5	CASSLAGGAHEQFF
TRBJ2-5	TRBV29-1	CSVVPWVSYQETQYF
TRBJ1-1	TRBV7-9	CASRPTSPGTTEAFF
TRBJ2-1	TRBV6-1	CASRVLAVSYNEQFF
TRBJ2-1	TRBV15	CATSRDRGGFNEQFF
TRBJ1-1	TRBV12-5	CASGLVVGFTEAFF
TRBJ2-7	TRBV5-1	CASSSRQGVRSHEQYF
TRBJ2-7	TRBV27	CASSLIGGAGGGYEQYF
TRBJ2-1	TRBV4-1	CASSLAALYNEQFF
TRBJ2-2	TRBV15	CATSTGVAGELFF
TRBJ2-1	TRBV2	CASSEWGPEGNEQFF
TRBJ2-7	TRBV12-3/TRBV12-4	CASSTLTSGNWYEQYF
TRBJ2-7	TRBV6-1	CASSVRDTFYEQYF
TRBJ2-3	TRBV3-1	CASSQVESDTQYF
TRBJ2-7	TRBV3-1	CASTSDRGTAEQYF
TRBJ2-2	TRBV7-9	CASSLGVGLSTGELFF
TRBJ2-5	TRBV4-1	CASSQDRLALEVQETQYF
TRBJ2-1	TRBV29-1	CSVEVQGMGEQFF
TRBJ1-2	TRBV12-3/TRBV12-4	CASTSDSSRTYGYTF
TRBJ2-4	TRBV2	CASKTAGDLAKNIQYF
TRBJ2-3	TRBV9	CASTPGEADTQYF
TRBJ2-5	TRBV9	CASSPGQGAGETQYF
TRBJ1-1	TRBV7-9	CASSLDRENTEAFF
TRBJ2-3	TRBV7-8	CASSEPVAGEDTQYF
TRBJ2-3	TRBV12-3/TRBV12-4	CASTSGRSASTDTQYF
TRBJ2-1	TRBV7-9	CASSLLAVSYNEQFF
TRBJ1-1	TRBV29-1	CSGDRGRDTEAFF
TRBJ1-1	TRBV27	CASSLNLNTEAFF
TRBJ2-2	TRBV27	CASSLLLAGGTGELVF
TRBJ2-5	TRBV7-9	CASSRERGVETQYF
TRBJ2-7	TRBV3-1	CASSPTDRTTTYEQYF
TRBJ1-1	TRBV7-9	CASSPDGPEAFF
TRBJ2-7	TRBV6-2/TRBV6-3	CASRLTDYTYEQYF
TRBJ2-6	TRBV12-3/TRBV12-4	CAFSSRSRISSSGANVLTF
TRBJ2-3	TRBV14	CASSQRTRPRTDTQYF
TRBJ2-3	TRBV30	CAWSPLNPQYF
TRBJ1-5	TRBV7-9	CASSLGGYNQPQHF
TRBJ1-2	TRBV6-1	CASTPGAFVGYTF
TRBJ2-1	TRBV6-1	CASSDAGEIHNEQFF
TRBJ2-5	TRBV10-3	CAINRDREQETQYF
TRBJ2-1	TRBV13	CASSRGQDLGEQFF
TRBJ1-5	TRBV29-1	CSAIQGGNQPQHF
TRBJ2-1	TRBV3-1	CASSQDISGSNEQFF
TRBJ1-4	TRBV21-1	CASSKDKGQAEKLFF
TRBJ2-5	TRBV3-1	CASRRLAGGQETQYF
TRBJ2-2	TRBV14	CASSQGPGGYGELFF
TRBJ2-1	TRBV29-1	CSVAAGGPYEQFF
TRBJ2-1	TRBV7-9	CASSWGQGLYNEQFF